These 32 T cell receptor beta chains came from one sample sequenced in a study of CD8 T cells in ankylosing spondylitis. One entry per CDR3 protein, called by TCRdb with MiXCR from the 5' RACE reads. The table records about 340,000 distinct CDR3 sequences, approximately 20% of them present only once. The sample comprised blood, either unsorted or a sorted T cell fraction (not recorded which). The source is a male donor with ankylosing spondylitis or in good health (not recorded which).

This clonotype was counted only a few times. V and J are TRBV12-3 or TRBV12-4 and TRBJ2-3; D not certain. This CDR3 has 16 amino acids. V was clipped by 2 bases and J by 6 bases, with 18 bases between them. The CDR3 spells CASSLFFQALTDTQYF. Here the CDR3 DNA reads TGTGCCAGCAGTTTATTTTTCCAAGCACTAACGGATACGCAGTATTTT.

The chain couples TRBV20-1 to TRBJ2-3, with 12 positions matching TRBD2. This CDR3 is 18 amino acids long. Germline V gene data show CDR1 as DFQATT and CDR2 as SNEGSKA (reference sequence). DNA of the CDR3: TGCTGGGGCCAAGGTCCTAGCGGGGGGGCCTTGGTTACAGATACGCAGTATTTT. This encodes CWGQGPSGGALVTDTQYF.

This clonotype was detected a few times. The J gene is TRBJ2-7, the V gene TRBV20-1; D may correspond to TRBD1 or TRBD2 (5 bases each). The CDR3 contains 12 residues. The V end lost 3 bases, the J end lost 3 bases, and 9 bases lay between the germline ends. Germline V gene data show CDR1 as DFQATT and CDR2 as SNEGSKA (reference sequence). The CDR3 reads CSARGDHYEQYF. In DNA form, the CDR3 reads TGCAGTGCTAGGGGGGATCACTACGAGCAGTACTTC.

The DNA of the CDR3 is TGCAGCGTTGAAGTAGCGGGGGTTAATGAGCAGTTCTTC. This codes for CSVEVAGVNEQFF. The chain is built from TRBV29-1 and TRBJ2-1; TRBD2 aligns across 9 bases. V was pared by 1 base and J by 7 bases, with 2 bases of the junction left unmatched. This CDR3 contains 13 residues. The germline V gene encodes CDR1 SQVTM and CDR2 ANQGSEA.

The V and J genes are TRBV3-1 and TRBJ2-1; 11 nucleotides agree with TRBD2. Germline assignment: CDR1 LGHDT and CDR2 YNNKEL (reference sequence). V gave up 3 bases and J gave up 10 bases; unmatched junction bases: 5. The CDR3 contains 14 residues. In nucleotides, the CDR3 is TGTGCCAGCAGCCAGATAGCGGGGGGGCGAGAGCAGTTCTTC. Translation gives CASSQIAGGREQFF.

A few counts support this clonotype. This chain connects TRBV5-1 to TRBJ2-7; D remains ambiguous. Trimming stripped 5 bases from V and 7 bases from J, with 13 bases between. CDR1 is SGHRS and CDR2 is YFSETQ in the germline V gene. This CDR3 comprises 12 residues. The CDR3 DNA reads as TGCGCCAGCAGTTACAACGGACGGGAGCAGTACTTC. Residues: CASSYNGREQYF.

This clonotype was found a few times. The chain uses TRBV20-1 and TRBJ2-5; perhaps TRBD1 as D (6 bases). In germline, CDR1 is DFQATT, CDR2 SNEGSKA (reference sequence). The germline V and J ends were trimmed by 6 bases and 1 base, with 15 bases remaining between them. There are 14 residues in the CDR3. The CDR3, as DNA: TGCAGTGCCCTCCAAGGACAGTTCCAAGAGACCCAGTACTTC. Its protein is CSALQGQFQETQYF.

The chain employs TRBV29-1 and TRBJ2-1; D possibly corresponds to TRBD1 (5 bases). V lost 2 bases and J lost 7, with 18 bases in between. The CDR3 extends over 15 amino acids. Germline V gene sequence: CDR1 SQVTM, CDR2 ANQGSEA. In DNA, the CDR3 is TGCAGCGTTGAACTAGTGACAGACCTTTCTAATGAGCAGTTCTTC. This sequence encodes CSVELVTDLSNEQFF.

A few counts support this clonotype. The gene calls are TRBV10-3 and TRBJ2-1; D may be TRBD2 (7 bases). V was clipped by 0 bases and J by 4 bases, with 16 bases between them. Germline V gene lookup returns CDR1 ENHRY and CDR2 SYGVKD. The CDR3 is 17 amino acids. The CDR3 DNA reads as TGTGCCATCAGTGAGTCCCAGGGGTCTAGCGGATACAATGAGCAGTTCTTC. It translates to CAISESQGSSGYNEQFF.

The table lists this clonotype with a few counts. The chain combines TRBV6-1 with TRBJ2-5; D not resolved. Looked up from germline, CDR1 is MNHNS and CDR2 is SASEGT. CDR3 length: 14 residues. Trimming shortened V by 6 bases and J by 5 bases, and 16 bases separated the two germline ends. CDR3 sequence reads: CASRVLSAWETQYF. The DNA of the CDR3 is TGTGCCAGCAGGGTACTGTCGGCATGGGAGACCCAGTACTTC.

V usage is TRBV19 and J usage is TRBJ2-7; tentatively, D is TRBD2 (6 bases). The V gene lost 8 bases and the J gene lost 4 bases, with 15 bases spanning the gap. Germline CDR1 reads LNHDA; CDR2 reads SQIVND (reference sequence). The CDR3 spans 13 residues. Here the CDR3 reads CASGWGEKYEQYF. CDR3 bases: TGTGCCAGTGGATGGGGGGAAAAGTACGAGCAGTACTTC.

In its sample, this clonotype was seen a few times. The CDR3 DNA sequence: TGCAGCGTTGTAAGGCGAAACACTGAAGCTTTCTTT. Translated: CSVVRRNTEAFF. The V call is TRBV29-1, the J call TRBJ1-1; D remains ambiguous. The CDR3 is 12 amino acids. Germline CDR1 reads SQVTM; CDR2 reads ANQGSEA. V lost 4 bases and J lost 2, with 8 bases in between.

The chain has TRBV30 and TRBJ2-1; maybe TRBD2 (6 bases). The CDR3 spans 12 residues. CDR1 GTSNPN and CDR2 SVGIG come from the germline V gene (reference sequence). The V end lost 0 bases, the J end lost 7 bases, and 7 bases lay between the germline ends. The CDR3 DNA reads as TGTGCCTGGAGTGTGGAGGGTAATGAGCAGTTCTTC. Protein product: CAWSVEGNEQFF.

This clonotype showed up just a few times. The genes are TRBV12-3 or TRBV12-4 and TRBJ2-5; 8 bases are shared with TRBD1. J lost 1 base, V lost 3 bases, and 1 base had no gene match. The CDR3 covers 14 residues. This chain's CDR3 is CASSLTGAQETQYF. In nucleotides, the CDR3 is TGTGCCAGCAGTTTGACAGGGGCCCAAGAGACCCAGTACTTC.

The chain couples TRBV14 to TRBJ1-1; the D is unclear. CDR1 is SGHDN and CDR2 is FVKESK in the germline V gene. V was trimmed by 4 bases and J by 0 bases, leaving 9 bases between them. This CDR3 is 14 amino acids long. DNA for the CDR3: TGTGCCAGCAGCCCGGTCAGCATGAACACTGAAGCTTTCTTT. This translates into CASSPVSMNTEAFF.

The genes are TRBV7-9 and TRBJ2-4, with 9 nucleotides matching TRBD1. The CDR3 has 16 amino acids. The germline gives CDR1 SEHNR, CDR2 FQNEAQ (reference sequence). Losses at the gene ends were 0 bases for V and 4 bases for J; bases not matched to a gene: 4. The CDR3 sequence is CASSLAGTGWKNIQYF. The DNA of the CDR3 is TGTGCCAGCAGCTTAGCCGGGACAGGGTGGAAAAACATTCAGTACTTC. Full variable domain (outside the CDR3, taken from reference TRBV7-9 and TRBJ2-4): DTGVSQNPRHKITKRGQNVTFRCDPISEHNRLYWYRQTLGQGPEFLTYFQNEAQLEKSRLLSDRFSAERPKGSFSTLEIQRTEQGDSAMYLCASSLAGTGWKNIQYFGAGTRLSVL.

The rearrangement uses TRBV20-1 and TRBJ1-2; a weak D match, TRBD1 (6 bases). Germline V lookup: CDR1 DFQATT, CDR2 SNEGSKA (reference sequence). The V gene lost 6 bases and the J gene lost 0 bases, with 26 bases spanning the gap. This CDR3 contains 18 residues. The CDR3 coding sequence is TGCAGTGCGCTGCCAGGACTTAACCGGGACACCTCTAACTATGGCTACACCTTC. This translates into CSALPGLNRDTSNYGYTF.

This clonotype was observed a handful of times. CDR3 sequence (DNA): TGTGCCAGCAGTTACTCGATTTTCGGGATCTCGGAAAACATTCAGTACTTC. Its protein product is CASSYSIFGISENIQYF. The rearrangement uses TRBV6-5 and TRBJ2-4, with D perhaps matching TRBD2 (5 bases). V dropped 0 bases and J dropped 5 bases, with 17 bases sitting between them. Germline lookup yields CDR1 MNHEY and CDR2 SVGAGI. This CDR3 has 17 amino acids.

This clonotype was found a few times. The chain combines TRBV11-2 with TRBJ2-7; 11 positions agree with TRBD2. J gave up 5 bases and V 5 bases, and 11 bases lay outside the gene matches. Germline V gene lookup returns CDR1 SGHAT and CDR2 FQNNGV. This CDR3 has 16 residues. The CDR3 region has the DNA TGTGCCAGCAGCCCCCCCCACGGACTAGCGGGCAACGAGCAGTACTTC. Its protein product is CASSPPHGLAGNEQYF.

The CDR3 sequence is CASSLISGGWETQYF. CDR3 bases: TGTGCCAGCAGTTTAATTAGCGGGGGGTGGGAGACCCAGTACTTC. The chain carries TRBV12-3 or TRBV12-4 and TRBJ2-5; the match to TRBD2 covers 10 bases. The ends lost 2 bases at V and 5 bases at J; junction bases unmatched: 5. There are 15 residues in the CDR3.

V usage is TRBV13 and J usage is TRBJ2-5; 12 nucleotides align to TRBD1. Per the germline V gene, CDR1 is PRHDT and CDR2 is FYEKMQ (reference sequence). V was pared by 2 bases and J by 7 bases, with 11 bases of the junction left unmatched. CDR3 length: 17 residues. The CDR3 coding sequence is TGTGCCAGCAGCTTAAGGGGAGGGACAGGGGGCTCAACGACCCAGTACTTC. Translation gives CASSLRGGTGGSTTQYF.

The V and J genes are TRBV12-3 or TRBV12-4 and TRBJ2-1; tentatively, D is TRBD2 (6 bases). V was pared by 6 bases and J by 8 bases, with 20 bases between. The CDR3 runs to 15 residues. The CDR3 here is CASSPLQARDYEQFF. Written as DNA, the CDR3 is TGTGCCAGCAGCCCACTCCAAGCTAGGGACTATGAGCAGTTCTTC.

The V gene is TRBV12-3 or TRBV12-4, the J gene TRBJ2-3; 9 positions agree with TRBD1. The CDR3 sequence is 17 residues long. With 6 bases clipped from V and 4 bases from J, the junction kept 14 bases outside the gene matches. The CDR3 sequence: CASSRGTGTGRSDTQYF. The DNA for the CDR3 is TGTGCCAGCAGCAGAGGGACCGGGACAGGGCGGTCAGATACGCAGTATTTT.

The CDR3 loop reads CSVEDGSYEQYF. The CDR3 nucleotides read TGCAGCGTTGAAGACGGCTCCTACGAGCAGTACTTC. The chain carries TRBV29-1 and TRBJ2-7; D unclear. CDR1 and CDR2 from the germline V gene are SQVTM and ANQGSEA. V was clipped by 0 bases and J by 0 bases, with 3 bases between them. The CDR3 is 12 amino acids.

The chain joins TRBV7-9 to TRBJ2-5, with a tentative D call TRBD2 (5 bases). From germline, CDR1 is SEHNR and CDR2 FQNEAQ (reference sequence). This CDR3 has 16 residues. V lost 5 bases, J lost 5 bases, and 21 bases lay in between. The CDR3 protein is CASSPEAGLAVETQYF. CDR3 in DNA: TGTGCCAGCAGCCCGGAGGCAGGACTGGCTGTGGAGACCCAGTACTTC.

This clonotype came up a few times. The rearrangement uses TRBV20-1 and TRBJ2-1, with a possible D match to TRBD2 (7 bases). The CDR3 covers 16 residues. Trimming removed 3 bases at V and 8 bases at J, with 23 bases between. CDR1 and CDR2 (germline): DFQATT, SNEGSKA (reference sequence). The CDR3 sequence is CSASEELSWGGDEQFF. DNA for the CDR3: TGCAGTGCTAGTGAGGAGTTGTCGTGGGGGGGCGATGAGCAGTTCTTC.

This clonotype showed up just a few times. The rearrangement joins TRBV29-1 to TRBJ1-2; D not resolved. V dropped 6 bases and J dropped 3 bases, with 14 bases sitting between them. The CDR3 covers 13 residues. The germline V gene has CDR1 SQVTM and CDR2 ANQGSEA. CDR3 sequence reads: CSVPSGDYYGYTF. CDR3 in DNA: TGCAGCGTCCCCTCTGGAGATTACTATGGCTACACCTTC.

For the CDR3, the DNA is TGTGCCACCAGCGGGGGGTACCAAGAGACCCAGTACTTC. Protein product: CATSGGYQETQYF. The chain couples TRBV27 to TRBJ2-5, with 9 bases matching TRBD2. V was clipped by 10 bases and J by 0 bases; unmatched bases: 3. Germline V gene lookup returns CDR1 MNHEY and CDR2 SMNVEV (reference sequence). This CDR3 is built from 13 residues.

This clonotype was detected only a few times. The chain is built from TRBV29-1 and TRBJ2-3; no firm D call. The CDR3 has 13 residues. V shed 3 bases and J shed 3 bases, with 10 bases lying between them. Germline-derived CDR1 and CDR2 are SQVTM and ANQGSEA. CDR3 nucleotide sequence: TGCAGCGTTGACCTCCAGGCGACAGATACGCAGTATTTT. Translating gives CSVDLQATDTQYF.

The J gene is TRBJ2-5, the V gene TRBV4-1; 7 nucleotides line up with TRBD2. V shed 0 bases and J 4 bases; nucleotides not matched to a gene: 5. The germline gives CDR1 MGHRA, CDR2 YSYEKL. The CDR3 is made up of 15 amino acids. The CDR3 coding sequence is TGCGCCAGCAGCCAAGAAGGGACTACCCCAGAGACCCAGTACTTC. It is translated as CASSQEGTTPETQYF.

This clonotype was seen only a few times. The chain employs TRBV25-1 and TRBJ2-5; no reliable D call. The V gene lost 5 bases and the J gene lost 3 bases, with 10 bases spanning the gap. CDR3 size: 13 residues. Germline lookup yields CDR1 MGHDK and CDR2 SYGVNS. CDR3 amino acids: CASSPPSEETQYF. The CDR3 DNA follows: TGTGCCAGCAGTCCGCCAAGTGAAGAGACCCAGTACTTC.

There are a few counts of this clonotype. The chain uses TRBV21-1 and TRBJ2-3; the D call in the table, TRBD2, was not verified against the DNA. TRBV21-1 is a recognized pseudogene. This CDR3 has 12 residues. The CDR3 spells CAFSRGTDTQYF. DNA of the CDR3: TGTGCCTTCTCCCGCGGGACAGATACGCAGTATTTT.